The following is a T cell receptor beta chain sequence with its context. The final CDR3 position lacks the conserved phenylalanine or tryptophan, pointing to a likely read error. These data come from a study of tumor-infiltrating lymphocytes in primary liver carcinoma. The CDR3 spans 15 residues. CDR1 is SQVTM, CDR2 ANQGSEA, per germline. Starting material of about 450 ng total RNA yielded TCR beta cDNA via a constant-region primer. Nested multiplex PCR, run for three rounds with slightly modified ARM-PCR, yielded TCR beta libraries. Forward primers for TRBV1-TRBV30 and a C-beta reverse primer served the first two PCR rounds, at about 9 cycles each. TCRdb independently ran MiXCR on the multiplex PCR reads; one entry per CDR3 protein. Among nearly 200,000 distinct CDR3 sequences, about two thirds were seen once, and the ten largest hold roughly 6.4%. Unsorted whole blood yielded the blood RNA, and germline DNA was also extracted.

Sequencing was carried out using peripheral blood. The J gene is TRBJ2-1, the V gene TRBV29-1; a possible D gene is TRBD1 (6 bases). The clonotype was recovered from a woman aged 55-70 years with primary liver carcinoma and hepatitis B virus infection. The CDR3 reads CSVSTGMGFGNEQFL. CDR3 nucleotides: TGTAGCGTTAGTACAGGGATGGGGTTCGGCAATGAGCAGTTCCTC.